This record looks at one T cell receptor beta chain sequence and its context. This sample is part of a study of blood T cell repertoires in COVID-19. Trimming took 1 base from V and 4 from J, leaving 11 bases between them. This CDR3 is built from 14 residues. The germline gives CDR1 SGHTS, CDR2 YDEGEE. The protocol was immunoSEQ multiplex PCR, while the TCRdb copy is restricted to in-frame clones and leaves out a portion. The sample holds roughly 130,000 clones, approximately 80% seen once. The material sequenced was peripheral blood. The clonotype comes from a man aged 70 or older with acute or convalescent COVID-19. The chain has TRBV5-8 and TRBJ1-1; D unresolved. The CDR3 region is CASSLLRESTEAFF. For the CDR3, the DNA is TGTGCCAGCAGCTTGTTAAGGGAGAGCACTGAAGCTTTCTTT.